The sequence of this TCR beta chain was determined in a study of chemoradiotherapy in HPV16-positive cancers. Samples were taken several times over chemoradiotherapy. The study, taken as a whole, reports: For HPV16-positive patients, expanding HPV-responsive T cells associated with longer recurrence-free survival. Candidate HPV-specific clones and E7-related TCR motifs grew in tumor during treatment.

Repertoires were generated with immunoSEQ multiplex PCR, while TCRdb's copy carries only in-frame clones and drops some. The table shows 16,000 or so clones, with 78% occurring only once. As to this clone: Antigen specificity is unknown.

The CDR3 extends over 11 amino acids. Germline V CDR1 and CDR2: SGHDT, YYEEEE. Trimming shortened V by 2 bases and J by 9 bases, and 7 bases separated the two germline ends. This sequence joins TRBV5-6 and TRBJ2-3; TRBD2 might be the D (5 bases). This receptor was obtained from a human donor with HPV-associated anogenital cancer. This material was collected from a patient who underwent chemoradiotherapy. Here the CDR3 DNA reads TGTGCCAGCAGCTTCCGGGAAACGCAGTATTTT. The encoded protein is CASSFRETQYF.